A single sample gave rise to the 32 T cell receptor beta chains below, sequenced in a study of cytomegalovirus exposure and HLA in healthy donors. 60 Vbeta and 13 Jbeta primers were used in PCR. Method: immunoSEQ multiplex PCR; TCRdb's copy keeps in-frame clones and lacks some. The data hold approximately 180,000 clones, with around 80% observed a single time. Sequenced: PBMCs. These receptors came from a woman in her 30s in good health and CMV-seronegative.

The J gene is TRBJ1-1, the V gene TRBV6-5; D not resolved. The ends were cut back, 0 bases at V and 2 bases at J, with 4 bases in the middle. This CDR3 is built from 13 residues. The V gene's germline CDR1 is MNHEY and CDR2 SVGAGI. As DNA, the CDR3 is TGTGCCAGCAGTTACTCCCAAAACACTGAAGCTTTCTTT. Protein: CASSYSQNTEAFF.

In this sample, this clone turned up once. The chain carries TRBV30 and TRBJ2-2; D might be TRBD2 (5 bases). Trimming left V 0 bases short and J 0 bases short, with 5 bases between. The germline V gene encodes CDR1 GTSNPN and CDR2 SVGIG (reference sequence). The CDR3 covers 14 residues. CDR3 sequence: CAWSVDSNTGELFF. For the CDR3, the DNA is TGTGCCTGGAGTGTGGACTCGAACACCGGGGAGCTGTTTTTT.

This clone was observed a few times. The chain uses TRBV10-3 and TRBJ1-2, with TRBD1 as a possible D gene (5 bases). The CDR3 totals 14 residues. Germline CDR1 reads ENHRY; CDR2 reads SYGVKD. The V end lost 2 bases, the J end lost 6 bases, and 13 bases lay between the germline ends. The CDR3 is CAISEREGRDGYTF. The CDR3 DNA reads as TGTGCCATCAGTGAGAGAGAGGGGAGGGATGGCTACACCTTC.

The chain carries TRBV7-9 and TRBJ1-1, with TRBD1 matching 8 bases. Germline CDR1 SEHNR, CDR2 FQNEAQ (reference sequence). J was trimmed by 7 bases and V by 4 bases; bases with no gene match: 2. The CDR3 extends over 12 amino acids. CDR3 nucleotides: TGTGCCAGCAGCTCAGGGGGCCGTGAAGCTTTCTTT. It encodes CASSSGGREAFF.

The V and J genes are TRBV28 and TRBJ2-1; maybe TRBD2 (5 bases). Germline V lookup: CDR1 MDHEN, CDR2 SYDVKM. The V end lost 3 bases, the J end lost 0 bases, and 12 bases lay between the germline ends. The CDR3 extends over 16 amino acids. DNA for the CDR3: TGTGCCAGCAGTTTTAGGGCGGGTGACTCCTACAATGAGCAGTTCTTC. Its translation: CASSFRAGDSYNEQFF.

This chain connects TRBV5-1 to TRBJ2-2, with 9 nucleotides matching TRBD1. V shed 3 bases and J 0 bases; nucleotides not matched to a gene: 3. Looked up from germline, CDR1 is SGHRS and CDR2 is YFSETQ. The CDR3 length is 16 residues. CDR3: CASSSDRGANTGELFF. CDR3 DNA: TGCGCCAGCAGCTCGGACAGGGGCGCGAACACCGGGGAGCTGTTTTTT. The complete variable domain, with remaining parts taken from reference TRBV5-1 and TRBJ2-2, reads KAGVTQTPRYLIKTRGQQVTLSCSPISGHRSVSWYQQTPGQGLQFLFEYFSETQRNKGNFPGRFSGRQFSNSRSEMNVSTLELGDSALYLCASSSDRGANTGELFFGEGSRLTVL.

In this sample, this clone turned up once. The chain links TRBV6-4 to TRBJ1-1; D gene ambiguous. With 5 bases removed from V and 5 bases from J, the gap between germline ends came to 12 bases. Germline V gene data show CDR1 as MRHNA and CDR2 as SNTAGT. There are 13 residues in the CDR3. CDR3 nucleotides: TGTGCCAGCAGTCGCTCCCCCAGGACTGAAGCTTTCTTT. Its translation is CASSRSPRTEAFF.

The CDR3 bases are TGTGCCAGCAGCAAATCAAGAGACACCCCTAATGAAAAACTGTTTTTT. It encodes CASSKSRDTPNEKLFF. This chain links TRBV21-1 with TRBJ1-4; the D call of TRBD1 is as the table states it, not checked on the DNA. TRBV21-1 corresponds to a pseudogene. This CDR3 comprises 16 residues.

The rearrangement uses TRBV28 and TRBJ1-6; TRBD1 might be the D (5 bases). Germline loops: CDR1 MDHEN, CDR2 SYDVKM. Trimming stripped 3 bases from V and 8 bases from J, with 20 bases between. The CDR3 spans 17 residues. The CDR3 sequence: CASSFRKEGRGDSPLHF. The CDR3, as DNA: TGTGCCAGCAGTTTCCGAAAGGAGGGGAGAGGGGATTCACCCCTCCACTTT.

V and J are TRBV14 and TRBJ1-5; D is possibly TRBD1 (5 bases). V was trimmed by 2 bases and J by 6 bases, leaving 8 bases between them. The CDR3 covers 13 residues. CDR1 SGHDN and CDR2 FVKESK come from the germline V gene. The CDR3 sequence is CASSQQTGQPQHF. CDR3 sequence (DNA): TGTGCCAGCAGCCAACAAACAGGTCAGCCCCAGCATTTT.

Only a few counts were recorded for this clone. The chain joins TRBV5-1 to TRBJ1-1; no firm D call. The germline V gene encodes CDR1 SGHRS and CDR2 YFSETQ. V gave up 1 base and J gave up 1 base, with 5 bases separating them. The CDR3 runs to 13 residues. This CDR3 is CASSLTTNTEAFF. Written as DNA, the CDR3 is TGCGCCAGCAGCTTGACAACGAACACTGAAGCTTTCTTT.

The chain joins TRBV7-2 to TRBJ2-2; D gene uncertain. V gave up 5 bases and J gave up 6 bases, with 7 bases separating them. This CDR3 has 12 amino acids. The germline V gene has CDR1 SGHTA and CDR2 FQGNSA. The CDR3, as DNA: TGTGCCAGCAGCCAGAATGCCGGGGAGCTGTTTTTT. This encodes CASSQNAGELFF.

Turning to this clone: At one boundary the junction diverges from the germline segment, which might be a read error. V gene TRBV7-7 combines with J gene TRBJ2-5; D possibly corresponds to TRBD1 (6 bases). The end of the DNA aligns better with TRBJ2-7, so the J call may be wrong. The germline V gene encodes CDR1 SSHAT and CDR2 FNYEAQ (reference sequence). The CDR3 contains 14 residues. The CDR3 protein is CASSFKTGAYEQYF. The CDR3 region has the DNA TGTGCTAGCAGCTTCAAGACAGGCGCCTACGAGCAGTACTTC.

The chain recombines TRBV28 with TRBJ2-7, with 10 positions matching TRBD1. V lost 6 bases and J lost 0; bases outside the gene matches: 17. The CDR3 loop spans 19 amino acids. The germline gives CDR1 MDHEN, CDR2 SYDVKM. As DNA, the CDR3 is TGTGCCAGCAGGGGCACCCGGGACAGGGGTCCGGGTGGCTCCTACGAGCAGTACTTC. This translates into CASRGTRDRGPGGSYEQYF.

This chain uses TRBV19 with TRBJ2-1, with a possible D match to TRBD2 (6 bases). V shed 4 bases and J shed 4 bases, with 11 bases lying between them. This CDR3 comprises 14 residues. Germline V CDR1 and CDR2: LNHDA, SQIVND (reference sequence). The CDR3 nucleotides are TGTGCCAGTAGTACGTCAGGACTATACAATGAGCAGTTCTTC. Its protein is CASSTSGLYNEQFF.

In its sample, this clone was seen once. The chain links TRBV4-3 to TRBJ2-7; D is perhaps TRBD2 (6 bases). Per germline, CDR1 LGHNA and CDR2 YSLEER. Deletions cut 0 bases from V and 3 bases from J, with 12 bases between. CDR3 length equals 15 residues. In DNA, the CDR3 is TGCGCCAGCAGCCAAGATGCTGCGGGGAGCTACGAGCAGTACTTC. Translating it yields CASSQDAAGSYEQYF.

The chain has TRBV2 and TRBJ2-7; the match to TRBD1 covers 7 bases. The V segment lost 6 bases and the J segment 3 bases; nucleotides outside the gene matches: 5. The germline gives CDR1 SNHLY, CDR2 FYNNEI. The CDR3 extends over 13 amino acids. CDR3 loop: CASRGQESYEQYF. The CDR3 DNA reads TGTGCCAGCAGAGGACAGGAAAGCTACGAGCAGTACTTC.

The CDR3: CASSMGGSNTEAFF. The CDR3 bases are TGTGCCAGCAGCATGGGCGGGTCGAACACTGAAGCTTTCTTT. The chain links TRBV28 to TRBJ1-1; no reliable D call. Germline assignment: CDR1 MDHEN and CDR2 SYDVKM. V dropped 6 bases and J dropped 1 base, with 12 bases sitting between them. CDR3 size: 14 residues.

This sequence joins TRBV2 and TRBJ2-7, with a weak D call TRBD2 (5 bases). Trimming cost V 2 bases and J 4 bases, with 9 bases left between them. This CDR3 contains 13 residues. Per the germline V gene, CDR1 is SNHLY and CDR2 is FYNNEI. CDR3 DNA sequence: TGTGCCAGCAGTGAATCCGGCGGGTACGAGCAGTACTTC. Translated: CASSESGGYEQYF.

J is TRBJ2-2 and V is TRBV7-9; 10 nucleotides align to TRBD1. This CDR3 region has 13 residues. V trimming: 10 bases; J trimming: 7 bases; junction bases outside the gene matches: 6. Germline values: CDR1 SEHNR, CDR2 FQNEAQ (reference sequence). The CDR3 here is CATTGGGVGELFF. For the CDR3, the DNA is TGTGCCACGACAGGGGGCGGTGTCGGGGAGCTGTTTTTT.

The chain combines TRBV5-1 with TRBJ2-5; D uncertain. CDR3 length equals 14 residues. Germline V gene sequence: CDR1 SGHRS, CDR2 YFSETQ. Trimming shortened V by 0 bases and J by 2 bases, and 8 bases separated the two germline ends. Here the CDR3 reads CASSLDPRQETQYF. DNA for the CDR3: TGCGCCAGCAGCTTGGATCCCAGACAAGAGACCCAGTACTTC. The whole variable domain, filled in from reference TRBV5-1 and TRBJ2-5, reads KAGVTQTPRYLIKTRGQQVTLSCSPISGHRSVSWYQQTPGQGLQFLFEYFSETQRNKGNFPGRFSGRQFSNSRSEMNVSTLELGDSALYLCASSLDPRQETQYFGPGTRLLVL.

This chain uses TRBV6-5 with TRBJ2-3, with a tentative D call TRBD2 (6 bases). Trimming took off 5 bases at V and 6 bases at J, with 15 bases between the two ends. Germline V gene data show CDR1 as MNHEY and CDR2 as SVGAGI. The CDR3 loop spans 14 amino acids. CDR3 coding DNA: TGTGCCAGCAGTGGAGGGAGAGCCGGGGATACGCAGTATTTT. Translating it yields CASSGGRAGDTQYF.

This chain links TRBV13 with TRBJ2-3, with 12 bases identical to TRBD2. The V segment lost 1 base and the J segment 2 bases; nucleotides outside the gene matches: 4. There are 17 residues in the CDR3. Germline values: CDR1 PRHDT, CDR2 FYEKMQ (reference sequence). CDR3 DNA sequence: TGTGCCAGCAGCTTAGACCGGACTAGCGGGGACACAGATACGCAGTATTTT. It translates to CASSLDRTSGDTDTQYF.

The V call is TRBV28, the J call TRBJ2-4, with D maybe TRBD2 (7 bases). The V end lost 0 bases, the J end lost 0 bases, and 15 bases lay between the germline ends. CDR1 is MDHEN, CDR2 SYDVKM, per germline. This CDR3 has 18 amino acids. The CDR3 reads CASSLWSGGEGAKNIQYF. In DNA, the CDR3 is TGTGCCAGCAGTTTATGGTCGGGGGGCGAGGGAGCCAAAAACATTCAGTACTTC.

The genes are TRBV18 and TRBJ2-7; 10 bases line up with TRBD1. The CDR3 spans 13 residues. CDR1 and CDR2 (germline): KGHSH, LQKENI. The junction had 8 bases not matched to a gene; V was cut back by 3 bases and J by 12 bases. CDR3 sequence reads: CASSPGTGDVGYF. The CDR3 DNA is TGTGCCAGCTCACCCGGGACAGGGGATGTAGGGTACTTC.

V usage is TRBV2 and J usage is TRBJ2-3, with D possibly matching TRBD1 (6 bases). The V gene lost 5 bases and the J gene lost 1 base, with 16 bases spanning the gap. Germline-derived CDR1 and CDR2 are SNHLY and FYNNEI. The CDR3 is made up of 16 amino acids. The CDR3 coding sequence is TGTGCCAGCAGTTTCCCTGACAGGCTCGGCACAGATACGCAGTATTTT. Translating it yields CASSFPDRLGTDTQYF. Together with reference TRBV2 and TRBJ2-3, the CDR3 gives the full variable domain: EPEVTQTPSHQVTQMGQEVILRCVPISNHLYFYWYRQILGQKVEFLVSFYNNEISEKSEIFDDQFSVERPDGSNFTLKIRSTKLEDSAMYFCASSFPDRLGTDTQYFGPGTRLTVL.

This clone was counted a few times. The chain recombines TRBV5-4 with TRBJ1-2; D may be TRBD1 (5 bases). V was cut by 1 base and J by 4 bases, with 11 bases left in between. The V gene's germline CDR1 is SGHNT and CDR2 YYREEE (reference sequence). The CDR3 totals 14 residues. This CDR3 is CASSLRGDAYGYTF. CDR3 nucleotide sequence: TGTGCCAGCAGCTTGCGGGGGGATGCCTATGGCTACACCTTC.

This clone was detected a few times. The V and J genes are TRBV19 and TRBJ2-4; 8 bases line up with TRBD1. V gave up 6 bases and J gave up 0 bases; unmatched junction bases: 4. Germline loops: CDR1 LNHDA, CDR2 SQIVND (reference sequence). The CDR3 sequence is 15 residues long. CDR3 sequence: CASRLTGEAKNIQYF. CDR3 DNA sequence: TGTGCCAGTAGATTGACAGGGGAAGCCAAAAACATTCAGTACTTC.

The V and J genes are TRBV6-1 and TRBJ1-5; maybe TRBD1 (6 bases). The CDR3 totals 17 residues. Germline V gene sequence: CDR1 MNHNS, CDR2 SASEGT. V lost 4 bases, J lost 0 bases, and 16 bases lay in between. The CDR3 reads CASSGQVGIYSNQPQHF. CDR3 DNA sequence: TGTGCCAGCAGTGGACAGGTGGGGATATATAGCAATCAGCCCCAGCATTTT.

This clone has just one count. The rearrangement uses TRBV28 and TRBJ2-2, with 7 bases fitting TRBD1. Germline-derived CDR1 and CDR2 are MDHEN and SYDVKM. CDR3 size: 13 residues. V was clipped by 10 bases and J by 5 bases; unmatched bases: 7. The chain's CDR3 is CATGTDKTGELFF. CDR3 nucleotides: TGTGCCACTGGGACAGATAAAACCGGGGAGCTGTTTTTT.

The rearrangement uses TRBV13 and TRBJ2-7, with 12 positions matching TRBD2. The V gene's germline CDR1 is PRHDT and CDR2 FYEKMQ (reference sequence). The CDR3 is 18 residues long. The trim removed 5 bases at V and 4 bases at J, leaving 15 bases unmatched. DNA for the CDR3: TGTGCCAGCAGCCAGAGGACTAGCGGGGCGCTTTCGACGTACGAGCAGTACTTC. Its protein is CASSQRTSGALSTYEQYF.

The rearrangement links TRBV29-1 to TRBJ1-2; tentatively, D is TRBD1 (5 bases). The V gene lost 3 bases and the J gene lost 7 bases, with 12 bases spanning the gap. The CDR3 sequence is 12 residues long. The germline V gene encodes CDR1 SQVTM and CDR2 ANQGSEA. CDR3 residues: CSVDGGVAGYTF. DNA of the CDR3: TGCAGCGTTGACGGGGGGGTTGCTGGCTACACCTTC.